The sequence of this T cell receptor beta chain was determined in a study of T cells in Graves' hyperthyroidism and ophthalmopathy. The source material, RNA transcripts, was used to amplify TCR beta CDR3 regions. Carried out on the TCR CDR3, a first-round RT-PCR used the HTBI primer set. TCRdb reprocessed the multiplex PCR reads with MiXCR, giving one entry per CDR3 protein. The sample has a few hundred thousand distinct CDR3 sequences, 15% to 17% seen once; the top ten hold 6.5% to 8%. CDR1 is SGHKS, CDR2 YYEKEE, per germline (reference sequence). The CDR3 length is 18 residues. V shed 4 bases, J shed 7 bases, and the junction held 13 bases outside the gene matches.

The V call is TRBV5-5, the J call TRBJ2-5; 16 bases are shared with TRBD2. Specimen: blood. This TCR was sampled from a woman in her twenties or thirties with Graves' hyperthyroidism. CDR3 DNA sequence: TGTGCCAGCAGCACCACGGGACTAGCGGGAGGGATTCAGGGGACCCAGTACTTC. Translation: CASSTTGLAGGIQGTQYF.